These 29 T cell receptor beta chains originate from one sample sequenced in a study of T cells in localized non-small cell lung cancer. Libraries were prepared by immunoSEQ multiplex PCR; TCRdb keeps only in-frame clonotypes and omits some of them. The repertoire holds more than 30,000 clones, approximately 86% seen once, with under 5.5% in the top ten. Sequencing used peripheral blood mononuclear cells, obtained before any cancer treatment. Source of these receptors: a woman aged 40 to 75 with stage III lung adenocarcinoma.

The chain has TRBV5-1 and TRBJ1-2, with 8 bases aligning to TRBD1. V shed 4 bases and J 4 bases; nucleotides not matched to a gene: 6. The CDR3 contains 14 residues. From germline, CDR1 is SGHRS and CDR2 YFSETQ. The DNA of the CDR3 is TGCGCCAGCAGCCAGGACAGGGTGGCCTATGGCTACACCTTC. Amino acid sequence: CASSQDRVAYGYTF.

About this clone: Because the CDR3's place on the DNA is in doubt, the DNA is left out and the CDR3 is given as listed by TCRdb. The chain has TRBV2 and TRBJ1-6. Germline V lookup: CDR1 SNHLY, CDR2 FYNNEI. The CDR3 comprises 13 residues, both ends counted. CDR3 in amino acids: CASILVENSPLHF.

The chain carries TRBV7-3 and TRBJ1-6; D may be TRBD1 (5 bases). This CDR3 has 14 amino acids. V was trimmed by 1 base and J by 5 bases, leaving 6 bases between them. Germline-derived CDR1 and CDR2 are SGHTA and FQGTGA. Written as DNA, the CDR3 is TGTGCCAGCAGCTTAAGGGGGGATAATTCACCCCTCCACTTT. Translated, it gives CASSLRGDNSPLHF.

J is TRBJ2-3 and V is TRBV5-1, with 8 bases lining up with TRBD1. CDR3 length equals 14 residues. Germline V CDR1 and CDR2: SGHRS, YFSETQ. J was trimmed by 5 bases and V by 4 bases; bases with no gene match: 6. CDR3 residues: CASSPGQGRDTQYF. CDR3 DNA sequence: TGCGCCAGCAGCCCCGGACAGGGAAGAGATACGCAGTATTTT.

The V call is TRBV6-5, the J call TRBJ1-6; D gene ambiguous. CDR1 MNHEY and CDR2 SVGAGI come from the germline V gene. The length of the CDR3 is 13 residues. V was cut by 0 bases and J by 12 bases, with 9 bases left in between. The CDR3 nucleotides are TGTGCCAGCAGTTACTCGCCCCTAGGACCCCTCCACTTT. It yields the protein CASSYSPLGPLHF.

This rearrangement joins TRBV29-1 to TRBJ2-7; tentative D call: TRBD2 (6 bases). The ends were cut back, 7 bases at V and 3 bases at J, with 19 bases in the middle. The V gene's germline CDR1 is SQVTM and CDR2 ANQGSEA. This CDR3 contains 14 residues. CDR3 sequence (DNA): TGCAGCGCTGGGGGGTGGCAGGCGAACTACGAGCAGTACTTC. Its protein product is CSAGGWQANYEQYF.

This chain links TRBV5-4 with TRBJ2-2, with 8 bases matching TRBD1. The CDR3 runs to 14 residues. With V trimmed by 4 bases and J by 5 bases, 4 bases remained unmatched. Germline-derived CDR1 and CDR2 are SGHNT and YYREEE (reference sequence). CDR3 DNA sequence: TGTGCCAGCAGCACGACAGGGGAAACCGGGGAGCTGTTTTTT. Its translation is CASSTTGETGELFF.

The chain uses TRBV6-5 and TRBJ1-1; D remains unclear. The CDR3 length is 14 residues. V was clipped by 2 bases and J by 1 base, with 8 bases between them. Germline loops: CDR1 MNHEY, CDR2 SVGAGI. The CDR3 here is CASSYRVRNTEAFF. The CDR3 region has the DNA TGTGCCAGCAGTTACCGGGTGAGGAACACTGAAGCTTTCTTT.

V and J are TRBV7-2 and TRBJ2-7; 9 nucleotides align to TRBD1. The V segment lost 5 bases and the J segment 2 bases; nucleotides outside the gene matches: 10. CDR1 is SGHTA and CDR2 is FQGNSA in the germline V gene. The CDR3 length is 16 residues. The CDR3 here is CASSGNPDRGPYEQYF. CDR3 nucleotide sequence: TGTGCCAGCAGCGGGAATCCGGACAGGGGCCCCTACGAGCAGTACTTC.

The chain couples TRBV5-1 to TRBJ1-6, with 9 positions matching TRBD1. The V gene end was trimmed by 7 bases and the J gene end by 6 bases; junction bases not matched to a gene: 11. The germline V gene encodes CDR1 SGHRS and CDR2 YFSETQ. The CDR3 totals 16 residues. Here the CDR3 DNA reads TGCGCCAGCCAACAGGGGGCGCAGGGATTTAATTCACCCCTCCACTTT. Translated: CASQQGAQGFNSPLHF.

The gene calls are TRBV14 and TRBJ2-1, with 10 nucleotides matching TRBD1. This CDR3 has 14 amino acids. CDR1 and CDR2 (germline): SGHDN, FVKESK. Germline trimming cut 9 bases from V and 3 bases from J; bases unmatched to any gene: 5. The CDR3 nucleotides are TGTGCCAGTAACCGGGACAGGGGCTACAATGAGCAGTTCTTC. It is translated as CASNRDRGYNEQFF. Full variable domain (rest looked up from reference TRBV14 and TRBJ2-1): EAGVTQFPSHSVIEKGQTVTLRCDPISGHDNLYWYRRVMGKEIKFLLHFVKESKQDESGMPNNRFLAERTGGTYSTLKVQPAELEDSGVYFCASNRDRGYNEQFFGPGTRLTVL.

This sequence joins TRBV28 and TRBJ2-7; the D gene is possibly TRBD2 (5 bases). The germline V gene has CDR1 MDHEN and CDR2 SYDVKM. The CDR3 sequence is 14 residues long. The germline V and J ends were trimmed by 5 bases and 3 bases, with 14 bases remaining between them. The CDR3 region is CASSTPSSGYEQYF. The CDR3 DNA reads TGTGCCAGCAGTACCCCCTCAAGCGGCTACGAGCAGTACTTC.

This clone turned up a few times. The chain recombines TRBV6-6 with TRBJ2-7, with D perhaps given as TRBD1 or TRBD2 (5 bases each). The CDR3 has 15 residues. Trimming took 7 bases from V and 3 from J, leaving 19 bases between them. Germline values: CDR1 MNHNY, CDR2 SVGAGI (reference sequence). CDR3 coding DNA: TGTGCCAGCAACCAACTCGGGGCAGGGAACTACGAGCAGTACTTC. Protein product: CASNQLGAGNYEQYF.

The CDR3 sequence is CASSYSNTISGNTIYF. The CDR3 bases are TGTGCCAGCAGTTACTCGAACACAATCTCTGGAAACACCATATATTTT. The chain links TRBV6-5 to TRBJ1-3; no reliable D call. Germline lookup yields CDR1 MNHEY and CDR2 SVGAGI. The V end was cut by 0 bases, the J end by 0 bases, with 9 bases between. The CDR3 loop spans 16 amino acids.

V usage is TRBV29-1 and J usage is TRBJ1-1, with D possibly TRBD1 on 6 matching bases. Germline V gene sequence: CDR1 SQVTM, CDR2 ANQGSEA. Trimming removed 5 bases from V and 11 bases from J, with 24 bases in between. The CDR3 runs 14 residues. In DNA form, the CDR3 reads TGCAGCGTTTTGGGGGCGGAGAGAACCGTGGATGCTTTCTTT. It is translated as CSVLGAERTVDAFF.

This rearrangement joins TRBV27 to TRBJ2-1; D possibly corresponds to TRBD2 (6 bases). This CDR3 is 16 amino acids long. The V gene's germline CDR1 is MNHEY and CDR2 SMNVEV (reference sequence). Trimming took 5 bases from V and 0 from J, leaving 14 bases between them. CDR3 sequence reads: CASSTSGRYSYNEQFF. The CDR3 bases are TGTGCCAGCAGTACGAGCGGGCGTTACTCCTACAATGAGCAGTTCTTC.

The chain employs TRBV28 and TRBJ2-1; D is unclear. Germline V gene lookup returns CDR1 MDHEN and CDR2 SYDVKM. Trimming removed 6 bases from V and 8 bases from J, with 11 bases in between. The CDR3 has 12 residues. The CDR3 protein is CASSPPKDEQFF. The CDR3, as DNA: TGTGCCAGCAGCCCCCCCAAGGATGAGCAGTTCTTC.

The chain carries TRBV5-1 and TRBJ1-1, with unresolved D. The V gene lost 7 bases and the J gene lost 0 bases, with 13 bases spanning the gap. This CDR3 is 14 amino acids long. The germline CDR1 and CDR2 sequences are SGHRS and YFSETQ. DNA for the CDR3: TGCGCCAGCGGCGACCCAACCATGAACACTGAAGCTTTCTTT. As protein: CASGDPTMNTEAFF.

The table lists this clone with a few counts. The CDR3 sequence is CASSLTKGSEQYF. As DNA, the CDR3 is TGTGCCAGCAGCTTAACGAAGGGGAGCGAGCAGTACTTC. This chain links TRBV7-3 with TRBJ2-7; D tentatively fits TRBD1 or TRBD2 (5 bases each). V dropped 0 bases and J dropped 6 bases, with 9 bases sitting between them. Germline V gene data show CDR1 as SGHTA and CDR2 as FQGTGA. The CDR3 runs 13 residues.

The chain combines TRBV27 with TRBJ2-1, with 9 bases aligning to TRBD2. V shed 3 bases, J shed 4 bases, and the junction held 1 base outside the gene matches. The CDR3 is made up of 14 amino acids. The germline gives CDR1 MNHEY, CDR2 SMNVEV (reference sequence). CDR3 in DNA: TGTGCCAGCAGTTTGAGCGGGAGGTACAATGAGCAGTTCTTC. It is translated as CASSLSGRYNEQFF.

CDR3 loop: CASSLGGPMTTQYF. The CDR3 region has the DNA TGTGCCAGCAGTTTAGGGGGGCCCATGACGACCCAGTACTTC. J is TRBJ2-5 and V is TRBV27; the D gene could be TRBD1 or TRBD2 (6 bases each). The CDR3 runs to 14 residues. V was shortened by 2 bases and J by 7 bases, with 14 bases between the two germline ends. Germline CDR1 and CDR2: MNHEY and SMNVEV (reference sequence).

Here the CDR3 reads CASTRAEGPYEQYF. The CDR3 DNA sequence: TGTGCCAGCACCCGGGCGGAGGGCCCCTACGAGCAGTACTTC. The chain is built from TRBV14 and TRBJ2-7; possible D gene TRBD2, 6 bases. The CDR3 runs to 14 residues. Deletions cut 7 bases from V and 2 bases from J, with 15 bases between. CDR1 and CDR2 from the germline V gene are SGHDN and FVKESK.

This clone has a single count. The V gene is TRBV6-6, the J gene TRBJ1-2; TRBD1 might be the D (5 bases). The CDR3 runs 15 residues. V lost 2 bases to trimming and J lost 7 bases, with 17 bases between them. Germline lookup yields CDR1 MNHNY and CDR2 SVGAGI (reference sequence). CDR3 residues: CASSYVGTEAGGYTF. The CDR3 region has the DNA TGTGCCAGCAGTTACGTAGGGACGGAGGCGGGTGGCTACACCTTC.

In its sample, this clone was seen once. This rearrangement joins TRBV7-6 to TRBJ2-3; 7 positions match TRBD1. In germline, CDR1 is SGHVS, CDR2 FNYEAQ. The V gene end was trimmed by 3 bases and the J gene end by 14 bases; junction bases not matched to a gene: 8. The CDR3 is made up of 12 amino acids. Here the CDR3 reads CASSFDRVRAYF. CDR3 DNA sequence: TGTGCCAGCAGCTTCGACAGGGTACGCGCGTATTTT.

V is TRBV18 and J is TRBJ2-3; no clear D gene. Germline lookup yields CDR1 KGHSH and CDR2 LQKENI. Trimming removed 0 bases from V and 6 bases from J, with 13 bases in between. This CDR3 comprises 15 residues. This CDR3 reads CASSPPETPGDTQYF. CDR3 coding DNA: TGTGCCAGCTCACCACCGGAGACACCAGGTGATACGCAGTATTTT.

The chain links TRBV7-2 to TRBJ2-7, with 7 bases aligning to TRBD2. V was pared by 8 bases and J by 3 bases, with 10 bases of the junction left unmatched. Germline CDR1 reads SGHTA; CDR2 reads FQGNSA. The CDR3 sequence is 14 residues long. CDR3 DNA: TGTGCCAGCCTCCGGGGAGGGCTGAGCTACGAGCAGTACTTC. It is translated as CASLRGGLSYEQYF.

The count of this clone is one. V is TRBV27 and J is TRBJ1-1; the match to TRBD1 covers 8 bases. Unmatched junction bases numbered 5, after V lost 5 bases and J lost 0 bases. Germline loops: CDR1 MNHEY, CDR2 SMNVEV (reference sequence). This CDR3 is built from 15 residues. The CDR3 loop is CASSAGQGMNTEAFF. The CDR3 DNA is TGTGCCAGCAGTGCAGGACAGGGAATGAACACTGAAGCTTTCTTT.

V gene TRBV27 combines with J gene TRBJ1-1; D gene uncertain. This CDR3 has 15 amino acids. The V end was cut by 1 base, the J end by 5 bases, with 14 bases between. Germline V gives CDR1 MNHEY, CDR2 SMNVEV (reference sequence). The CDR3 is CASSLYETGGTEAFF. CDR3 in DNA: TGTGCCAGCAGTTTATACGAGACGGGTGGGACTGAAGCTTTCTTT.

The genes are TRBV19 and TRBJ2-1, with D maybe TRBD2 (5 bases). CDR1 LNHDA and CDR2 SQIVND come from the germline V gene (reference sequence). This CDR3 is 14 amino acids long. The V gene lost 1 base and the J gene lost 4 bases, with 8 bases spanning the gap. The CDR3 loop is CASSIATGYNEQFF. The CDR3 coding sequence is TGTGCCAGTAGTATAGCTACGGGGTACAATGAGCAGTTCTTC.